This is a list of T cell receptor beta chains from one sample in a study of blood T cell repertoires in COVID-19. Data came from immunoSEQ multiplex PCR; TCRdb stores just in-frame clones and leaves some out. This table has around 160,000 clones, 81% appearing once. The sequenced sample was peripheral blood. Every receptor here comes from a man in his 60s with active or convalescent COVID-19. CDR3s include the opening cysteine and the closing phenylalanine or tryptophan. Fields, in order: J gene, V gene, D gene, clone size, CDR3 protein, CDR3 DNA. A D gene is named only where the DNA matches it firmly. Size values are once, few and many counts, or a class for expanded clones, and some rows have none.

j_gene: TRBJ1-6
v_gene: TRBV5-6
d_gene: TRBD1
abundance: few
CDR3aa: CASSLGQGASPLHF
CDR3nt: TGTGCCAGCAGCCTGGGACAGGGGGCTTCACCCCTCCACTTT

j_gene: TRBJ2-5
v_gene: TRBV28
d_gene: TRBD1
abundance: -
CDR3aa: CATTPRTGVVETQYF
CDR3nt: TGTGCCACCACCCCCAGGACAGGGGTGGTAGAGACCCAGTACTTC

j_gene: TRBJ1-6
v_gene: TRBV19
d_gene: TRBD1
abundance: -
CDR3aa: CASSARTGDNSPLHF
CDR3nt: TGTGCCAGTAGTGCCAGGACAGGGGATAATTCACCCCTCCACTTT

j_gene: TRBJ2-3
v_gene: TRBV7-2
d_gene: TRBD1
abundance: -
CDR3aa: CASSFDRAVRSTDTQYF
CDR3nt: TGTGCCAGCAGCTTCGACAGGGCGGTGCGTAGCACAGATACGCAGTATTTT

j_gene: TRBJ1-4
v_gene: TRBV28
d_gene: TRBD1
abundance: -
CDR3aa: CASSTNRGRNEKLFF
CDR3nt: TGTGCCAGCAGTACCAACAGGGGTCGGAATGAAAAACTGTTTTTT

j_gene: TRBJ1-6
v_gene: TRBV18
d_gene: -
abundance: -
CDR3aa: CASSPGENNSPLHF
CDR3nt: TGTGCCAGCTCACCAGGGGAGAATAATTCACCCCTCCACTTT

j_gene: TRBJ1-1
v_gene: TRBV5-1
d_gene: -
abundance: -
CDR3aa: CASSLGEFTEAFF
CDR3nt: TGCGCCAGCAGCTTGGGTGAGTTTACTGAAGCTTTCTTT

j_gene: TRBJ2-5
v_gene: TRBV19
d_gene: TRBD2
abundance: -
CDR3aa: CASSELAGGGETQYF
CDR3nt: TGTGCCAGTAGCGAACTAGCGGGAGGAGGTGAGACCCAGTACTTC

j_gene: TRBJ2-3
v_gene: TRBV11-2
d_gene: -
abundance: -
CDR3aa: CASSLDQGGADTQYF
CDR3nt: TGTGCCAGCAGCTTAGATCAGGGTGGCGCAGATACGCAGTATTTT

j_gene: TRBJ2-7
v_gene: TRBV3-1/TRBV3-2
d_gene: TRBD1
abundance: -
CDR3aa: CASSQTGTGLTYEQYF
CDR3nt: TGTGCCAGCAGCCAAACGGGGACAGGGCTTACCTACGAGCAGTACTTC

j_gene: TRBJ1-2
v_gene: TRBV3-1/TRBV3-2
d_gene: -
abundance: -
CDR3aa: CASSQDTGSYGYTF
CDR3nt: TGTGCCAGCAGCCAAGATACGGGGTCCTATGGCTACACCTTC

j_gene: TRBJ2-7
v_gene: TRBV20-1
d_gene: -
abundance: -
CDR3aa: CSASSGLAPIPGEQYF
CDR3nt: TGCAGTGCTAGTTCGGGGCTAGCGCCCATCCCGGGCGAGCAGTACTTC

j_gene: TRBJ2-7
v_gene: TRBV27
d_gene: -
abundance: -
CDR3aa: CASSLSAGFLSYEQYF
CDR3nt: TGTGCCAGCAGTTTATCCGCGGGGTTCCTCTCCTACGAGCAGTACTTC

j_gene: TRBJ2-6
v_gene: TRBV7-3
d_gene: TRBD1
abundance: once
CDR3aa: CASSLGWDRGFGANVLTF
CDR3nt: TGTGCCAGCAGCTTAGGGTGGGACAGGGGCTTTGGGGCCAACGTCCTGACTTTC

j_gene: TRBJ1-1
v_gene: TRBV5-1
d_gene: -
abundance: few
CDR3aa: CASSFQGSETEAFF
CDR3nt: TGCGCCAGCAGCTTCCAGGGGAGTGAGACTGAAGCTTTCTTT

j_gene: TRBJ1-1
v_gene: TRBV6-6
d_gene: -
abundance: -
CDR3aa: CASSPPGTMNTEAFF
CDR3nt: TGTGCCAGCAGTCCGCCTGGGACAATGAACACTGAAGCTTTCTTT

j_gene: TRBJ2-2
v_gene: TRBV5-1
d_gene: TRBD2
abundance: -
CDR3aa: CASSWAAGGSTGELFF
CDR3nt: TGCGCCAGCAGCTGGGCAGCGGGAGGGTCCACCGGGGAGCTGTTTTTT

j_gene: TRBJ1-2
v_gene: TRBV19
d_gene: -
abundance: -
CDR3aa: CASNREFYGYTF
CDR3nt: TGTGCCAGCAACAGGGAGTTCTATGGCTACACCTTC

j_gene: TRBJ1-1
v_gene: TRBV11-1
d_gene: TRBD1
abundance: few
CDR3aa: CASSWDRADTEAFF
CDR3nt: TGTGCCAGCAGCTGGGACAGGGCTGACACTGAAGCTTTCTTT

j_gene: TRBJ2-7
v_gene: TRBV19
d_gene: TRBD1
abundance: -
CDR3aa: CASSKGQPSYEQYF
CDR3nt: TGTGCCAGTAGTAAGGGACAGCCATCCTACGAGCAGTACTTC

j_gene: TRBJ2-2
v_gene: TRBV5-4
d_gene: -
abundance: -
CDR3aa: CASSKKVTGGELFF
CDR3nt: TGTGCCAGCAGCAAGAAAGTAACGGGCGGGGAGCTGTTTTTT

j_gene: TRBJ2-5
v_gene: TRBV27
d_gene: TRBD2
abundance: -
CDR3aa: CASSLGWTSGKRETQYF
CDR3nt: TGTGCCAGCAGTTTAGGCTGGACTAGCGGAAAAAGGGAGACCCAGTACTTC

j_gene: TRBJ1-6
v_gene: TRBV2
d_gene: -
abundance: once
CDR3aa: CASSEQTDSPLHF
CDR3nt: TGTGCCAGCAGTGAACAGACTGATTCACCCCTCCACTTT

j_gene: TRBJ2-2
v_gene: TRBV27
d_gene: TRBD1
abundance: -
CDR3aa: CASSPGGYTGELFF
CDR3nt: TGTGCCAGCAGTCCAGGGGGATACACCGGGGAGCTGTTTTTT

j_gene: TRBJ1-2
v_gene: TRBV27
d_gene: -
abundance: -
CDR3aa: CASSMTPTNYGYTF
CDR3nt: TGTGCCAGCTCCATGACACCCACAAACTATGGCTACACCTTC

j_gene: TRBJ2-1
v_gene: TRBV5-4
d_gene: -
abundance: -
CDR3aa: CASSLWGWEQFF
CDR3nt: TGTGCCAGCAGCTTATGGGGCTGGGAGCAGTTCTTC

j_gene: TRBJ2-1
v_gene: TRBV7-3
d_gene: TRBD2
abundance: -
CDR3aa: CASSVLAGGSNEQFF
CDR3nt: TGTGCCAGCAGCGTACTAGCGGGGGGGTCCAATGAGCAGTTCTTC

j_gene: TRBJ1-2
v_gene: TRBV28
d_gene: TRBD1
abundance: -
CDR3aa: CASSFPRGQGDGGYTF
CDR3nt: TGTGCCAGCAGTTTTCCCCGGGGACAGGGAGATGGTGGCTACACCTTC

j_gene: TRBJ2-1
v_gene: TRBV5-1
d_gene: TRBD2
abundance: -
CDR3aa: CASSLYTSGRDEQFF
CDR3nt: TGCGCCAGCAGCTTGTATACTAGCGGGAGGGATGAGCAGTTCTTC